These 18 T cell receptor beta chains share one sample of origin, sequenced in a study of blood T cell repertoires in COVID-19. Assay: immunoSEQ multiplex PCR; the TCRdb copy retains only in-frame clones and omits some. Among 150,000 to 200,000 clones listed, 85% to 95% were seen once. The sample was peripheral blood. The receptors were gathered from a woman in her sixties with COVID-19, enrolled during active disease.

The chain employs TRBV2 and TRBJ1-2; no reliable D call. The CDR3 has 14 residues. Germline assignment: CDR1 SNHLY and CDR2 FYNNEI. V lost 3 bases to trimming and J lost 7 bases, with 15 bases between them. CDR3 sequence reads: CASSEAQLTPGYTF. CDR3 sequence (DNA): TGTGCCAGCAGTGAGGCACAGCTTACTCCTGGCTACACCTTC.

The genes are TRBV5-1 and TRBJ2-7; unclear D gene. This CDR3 is 14 amino acids long. V gave up 0 bases and J gave up 0 bases, with 7 bases separating them. CDR1 and CDR2 from the germline V gene are SGHRS and YFSETQ. CDR3 loop: CASSLGPSSYEQYF. CDR3 sequence (DNA): TGCGCCAGCAGCTTGGGTCCCAGCTCCTACGAGCAGTACTTC.

The chain links TRBV5-1 to TRBJ2-7, with TRBD2 identical over 12 bases. The CDR3 totals 17 residues. Trimming took 4 bases from V and 4 from J; bases not matched to a gene: 12. The V gene's germline CDR1 is SGHRS and CDR2 YFSETQ. The CDR3 bases are TGCGCCAGCAGCGCCAAGACTAGCGGGGGACTCCAATACGAGCAGTACTTC. Translating it yields CASSAKTSGGLQYEQYF.

The chain couples TRBV4-2 to TRBJ1-2; 8 bases fit TRBD1. With V trimmed by 1 base and J by 3 bases, 4 bases remained unmatched. The CDR3 spans 15 residues. The germline CDR1 and CDR2 sequences are LGHNA and YNFKEQ. The CDR3 coding sequence is TGTGCCAGCAGCCAAGTGCAGGGGGCTGACTATGGCTACACCTTC. Its protein is CASSQVQGADYGYTF.

The chain couples TRBV29-1 to TRBJ2-2; TRBD1 is a possible D gene (6 bases). The CDR3 has 12 amino acids. V dropped 7 bases and J dropped 5 bases, with 11 bases sitting between them. Germline assignment: CDR1 SQVTM and CDR2 ANQGSEA. CDR3 region: CSALQGTGELFF. CDR3 nucleotides: TGCAGCGCATTACAGGGAACCGGGGAGCTGTTTTTT.

V is TRBV4-3 and J is TRBJ1-1; D perhaps matches TRBD1 (5 bases). There are 14 residues in the CDR3. The germline CDR1 and CDR2 sequences are LGHNA and YSLEER. V was cut by 0 bases and J by 2 bases, with 7 bases left in between. Here the CDR3 DNA reads TGCGCCAGCAGCCAAGACGGACATAACACTGAAGCTTTCTTT. Amino acids: CASSQDGHNTEAFF.

V and J are TRBV7-4 and TRBJ2-7; 8 nucleotides match TRBD2. V lost 7 bases and J lost 6; bases outside the gene matches: 8. Germline values: CDR1 SGHVT, CDR2 SQSDAQ. The length of the CDR3 is 13 residues. The CDR3 nucleotides read TGTGCCAGCAAAGGGGGGACTAGACCCGAGCAGTACTTC. It is translated as CASKGGTRPEQYF. Full variable domain (outside the CDR3, taken from reference TRBV7-4 and TRBJ2-7): GAGVSQSPRYKVAKRGRDVALRCDSISGHVTLYWYRQTLGQGSEVLTYSQSDAQRDKSGRPSGRFSAERPERSVSTLKIQRTEQGDSAVYLCASKGGTRPEQYFGPGTRLTVT.

This clone came up once. The chain couples TRBV4-1 to TRBJ1-4, with 8 bases matching TRBD1. Per the germline V gene, CDR1 is MGHRA and CDR2 is YSYEKL. J gave up 7 bases and V 4 bases, and 5 bases lay outside the gene matches. This CDR3 has 14 amino acids. The CDR3 nucleotides are TGCGCCAGCAGCCGGACAGGGATAAGTGAAAAACTGTTTTTT. This sequence encodes CASSRTGISEKLFF.

The chain couples TRBV7-3 to TRBJ2-2; D perhaps matches TRBD2 (5 bases). Germline values: CDR1 SGHTA, CDR2 FQGTGA. CDR3 size: 16 residues. Deletions cut 2 bases from V and 5 bases from J, with 15 bases between. CDR3 DNA sequence: TGTGCCAGCAGCTTAGAAAGGACGGAGGTTACCGGGGAGCTGTTTTTT. Protein: CASSLERTEVTGELFF.

A note on this clone: The CDR3 does not end in the conserved phenylalanine or tryptophan, so this is likely a read error. Because the CDR3's place on the DNA is in doubt, the DNA is left out and the CDR3 is given as listed by TCRdb. J is TRBJ1-1 and V is TRBV3-1 (or the pseudogene TRBV3-2); the D segment call TRBD1 is taken from the table without a DNA check. The germline CDR1 and CDR2 sequences are LGHDT and YNNKEL (reference sequence). The CDR3 length is 11 residues, termini included. CDR3 sequence reads: CASSQDFGGPG.

The chain joins TRBV27 to TRBJ1-2; D might be TRBD1 (5 bases). The CDR3 runs to 17 residues. Between the trimmed V and J ends, which lost 2 bases and 7 bases, there was a span of 23 bases. Per germline, CDR1 MNHEY and CDR2 SMNVEV (reference sequence). The CDR3 loop is CASSLGVGGIGTSGYTF. CDR3 bases: TGTGCCAGCAGTTTAGGGGTCGGAGGGATAGGGACTTCTGGCTACACCTTC.

The chain links TRBV30 to TRBJ1-2; a weak D match, TRBD1 (5 bases). Germline CDR1 and CDR2: GTSNPN and SVGIG (reference sequence). V lost 5 bases to trimming and J lost 5 bases, with 18 bases between them. The CDR3 is 14 amino acids. The CDR3 DNA reads TGTGCCTGGGGATCCCTGGAGGGGAATTATGGCTACACCTTC. Translating gives CAWGSLEGNYGYTF.

This chain uses TRBV5-6 with TRBJ1-2, with 8 bases that match TRBD1. Germline V gives CDR1 SGHDT, CDR2 YYEEEE. V trimming: 0 bases; J trimming: 5 bases; junction bases outside the gene matches: 6. The CDR3 is 15 residues long. CDR3: CASSLEGQVLYGYTF. CDR3 DNA: TGTGCCAGCAGCTTGGAGGGACAGGTCCTATATGGCTACACCTTC.

This chain uses TRBV6-5 with TRBJ1-2, with 7 bases aligning to TRBD1. CDR3 size: 13 residues. The J segment lost 8 bases and the V segment lost 5 bases, leaving 8 bases of the junction unmatched. Germline V gives CDR1 MNHEY, CDR2 SVGAGI. CDR3 sequence reads: CASSLPTGEGYTF. As DNA, the CDR3 is TGTGCCAGCAGTCTACCCACAGGGGAAGGCTACACCTTC.

The chain employs TRBV7-2 and TRBJ2-1, with TRBD2 identical over 7 bases. CDR1 and CDR2 from the germline V gene are SGHTA and FQGNSA. This CDR3 spans 15 amino acids. V dropped 5 bases and J dropped 4; count of bases not matched to a gene: 8. Here the CDR3 reads CASSDRAGYYNEQFF. The CDR3 DNA follows: TGTGCCAGCAGCGACCGAGCGGGGTATTACAATGAGCAGTTCTTC. The variable domain in full, completed from reference TRBV7-2 and TRBJ2-1, reads GAGVSQSPSNKVTEKGKDVELRCDPISGHTALYWYRQSLGQGLEFLIYFQGNSAPDKSGLPSDRFSAERTGGSVSTLTIQRTQQEDSAVYLCASSDRAGYYNEQFFGPGTRLTVL.

The rearrangement links TRBV2 to TRBJ1-1, with 9 bases fitting TRBD1. The V and J ends lost 2 bases and 4 bases, in that order; junction bases with no gene match: 5. The CDR3 is 15 residues long. The germline V gene encodes CDR1 SNHLY and CDR2 FYNNEI. The CDR3 DNA reads as TGTGCCAGCAGTGAATTCAGGACAGGGGCCACTGAAGCTTTCTTT. Amino acids: CASSEFRTGATEAFF.

The CDR3 region has the DNA TGCGCCAGCAGCCAAGATACAGGAAGTTCCTACAATGAGCAGTTCTTC. Its translation is CASSQDTGSSYNEQFF. The V call is TRBV4-3, the J call TRBJ2-1, with a possible D match to TRBD1 (5 bases). CDR1 is LGHNA, CDR2 YSLEER, per germline. Deletions cut 0 bases from V and 1 base from J, with 10 bases between. This CDR3 has 16 residues.

This chain links TRBV9 with TRBJ2-1; perhaps TRBD1 as D (5 bases). The V gene lost 4 bases and the J gene lost 4 bases, with 15 bases spanning the gap. This CDR3 has 15 residues. In germline, CDR1 is SGDLS, CDR2 YYNGEE. CDR3 sequence reads: CASSSRDQGYNEQFF. In nucleotides, the CDR3 is TGTGCCAGCAGCTCCAGGGATCAGGGTTACAATGAGCAGTTCTTC.